This T cell receptor (beta chain) was identified in a study of CD8+CD57+ T cells in acquired aplastic anemia. General study points: Sharing between patients and controls was observed for roughly 30 CD8+ CDR3 sequences. Patients and healthy controls showed no significant CD8+ Simpson's diversity difference.

There are 14 residues in the CDR3. CDR1 and CDR2 (germline): SGHNT, YYREEE (reference sequence). Trimming took 4 bases from V and 4 from J, leaving 14 bases between them. The use of genomic DNA as template underpinned the TCR beta VDJ and CDR3 profiling. TCRdb re-called the reads through MiXCR, storing one row per CDR3 protein. The sample contains hundreds of thousands of distinct CDR3 sequences, approximately 70% of which appear only once. Concerning this clonotype: What it binds is not known.

V and J are TRBV5-4 and TRBJ1-2, with a possible D match to TRBD1 (5 bases). The TCR originated in a human donor in good health, serving as a control. The source material was sorted CD4+, CD8+, or CD8+CD57+ T cells (not recorded which) from PBMCs. The CDR3 loop reads CASSPKGRPYGYTF. CDR3 bases: TGTGCCAGCAGCCCCAAGGGGCGCCCCTATGGCTACACCTTC.